The 3 T cell receptor beta chains in this list originate from one sample, sequenced in a study of identifying expanded T cells in peripheral blood. Clones were read by immunoSEQ multiplex PCR, and TCRdb kept only the in-frame ones, dropping some. Found here are more than 65,000 clones, approximately 90% of them singletons; the top ten hold around 2.8%. The sample taken for sequencing was blood. Every receptor here comes from a person between 18 and 70 years old in good health.

The gene calls are TRBV7-2 and TRBJ2-7, with D tentatively TRBD1 (6 bases). The CDR3 extends over 16 amino acids. The germline V gene encodes CDR1 SGHTA and CDR2 FQGNSA. Between the trimmed V and J ends, which lost 5 bases and 0 bases, there was a span of 17 bases. CDR3 sequence reads: CASSPIKRGSSYEQYF. The CDR3, as DNA: TGTGCCAGCAGCCCCATAAAGAGGGGGAGCTCCTACGAGCAGTACTTC.

V and J are TRBV6-5 and TRBJ1-2; D is possibly TRBD1 (6 bases). V was pared by 0 bases and J by 8 bases, with 10 bases between. The germline V gene encodes CDR1 MNHEY and CDR2 SVGAGI. The CDR3 totals 13 residues. The CDR3 DNA reads as TGTGCCAGCAGTTACTCAACAGGGTGGGGCTACACCTTC. This translates into CASSYSTGWGYTF.

This chain connects TRBV5-8 to TRBJ1-1; D uncertain. The CDR3 spans 14 residues. The V gene's germline CDR1 is SGHTS and CDR2 YDEGEE. Trimming removed 4 bases at V and 3 bases at J, with 13 bases between. The CDR3, as DNA: TGTGCCAGCAGCCGAAGGGTACGGGACACTGAAGCTTTCTTT. Amino acids: CASSRRVRDTEAFF.